These 13 T cell receptor beta chains came from one sample sequenced in a study of T cell repertoires in cytomegalovirus infection. MiXCR was run by TCRdb on the reads, yielding one entry per CDR3 protein. Of hundreds of thousands of distinct CDR3 sequences in the sample, around 35% were seen once. Antigens for these TCRs are unknown. The starting material was cultured PBMCs, obtained from culture after CMV antigen stimulation. Every receptor here comes from a human donor in good health (CMV status not recorded). Some clones in this sample may be carry-over from other donors' samples.

This clonotype was seen more than once but under ten times. This chain links TRBV23-1 with TRBJ1-5; TRBD1 is a possible D gene (6 bases). TRBV23-1 is reported as an ORF; its role is uncertain. There are 20 residues in the CDR3. Trimming pared 3 bases from V and 1 base from J, leaving 25 bases between. CDR3 residues: CASSHILLAGTPESNQPQHF. The CDR3 DNA reads TGCGCCAGCAGTCACATACTCCTTGCCGGGACACCTGAAAGCAATCAGCCCCAGCATTTT.

This clonotype was observed a handful of times. The gene calls are TRBV7-2 and TRBJ2-7, with 8 positions matching TRBD2. Germline V gene data show CDR1 as SGHTA and CDR2 as FQGNSA. Unmatched junction bases numbered 15, after V lost 8 bases and J lost 9 bases. This CDR3 is 14 amino acids long. In DNA, the CDR3 is TGTGCCAGCCAGATGGCGGGAGGTTCGGCCCCGCAGTACTTC. Translated: CASQMAGGSAPQYF.

The chain combines TRBV27 with TRBJ1-2; D remains ambiguous. This CDR3 comprises 15 residues. Germline V CDR1 and CDR2: MNHEY, SMNVEV (reference sequence). The V end lost 9 bases, the J end lost 5 bases, and 22 bases lay between the germline ends. In DNA form, the CDR3 reads TGTGCCAGAACTCCTCGAGGCGACACGGGGTATGGCTACACCTTC. Protein: CARTPRGDTGYGYTF.

The chain recombines TRBV20-1 with TRBJ2-5; TRBD1 matches 7 bases. The V segment lost 5 bases and the J segment 9 bases; nucleotides outside the gene matches: 12. Germline lookup yields CDR1 DFQATT and CDR2 SNEGSKA (reference sequence). The CDR3 is made up of 13 amino acids. The CDR3 coding sequence is TGCAGTGCTCTGGACATCGAACAGGGGCCCCAGTACTTC. Translation: CSALDIEQGPQYF.

The CDR3 region is CASSPGTSGSTTGELFF. CDR3 DNA: TGTGCCAGCAGCCCGGGGACTAGCGGGAGTACGACCGGGGAGCTGTTTTTT. The J gene is TRBJ2-2, the V gene TRBV5-4; 14 nucleotides align to TRBD2. The CDR3 has 17 amino acids. CDR1 and CDR2 from the germline V gene are SGHNT and YYREEE (reference sequence). After removal of 4 bases from V and 5 bases from J, the junction contained 7 bases not matched to a gene.

V is TRBV20-1 and J is TRBJ2-1; D could derive from TRBD1 or TRBD2 (5 bases each). The ends were cut back, 6 bases at V and 10 bases at J, with 10 bases in the middle. The germline CDR1 and CDR2 sequences are DFQATT and SNEGSKA (reference sequence). The CDR3 has 10 amino acids. CDR3 coding DNA: TGCAGTGCGGGGGACCACGAGCAGTTCTTC. It is translated as CSAGDHEQFF.

This clonotype was counted between two and nine times. This chain joins TRBV18 and TRBJ2-5; 10 nucleotides line up with TRBD2. CDR1 and CDR2 from the germline V gene are KGHSH and LQKENI. This CDR3 has 17 amino acids. J was trimmed by 0 bases and V by 2 bases; bases with no gene match: 6. DNA of the CDR3: TGTGCCAGCTCACCAGGGGCAACTAGCGGGAACCAAGAGACCCAGTACTTC. Translation: CASSPGATSGNQETQYF.

This clonotype has a count of ten or more. The rearrangement uses TRBV7-2 and TRBJ1-5, with 8 positions matching TRBD1. CDR3 length: 14 amino acids. V was clipped by 6 bases and J by 5 bases; unmatched bases: 6. Germline values: CDR1 SGHTA, CDR2 FQGNSA. The CDR3 bases are TGTGCCAGCAGTTCGGACAGGGCTTATCAGCCCCAGCATTTT. Its protein is CASSSDRAYQPQHF.

V and J are TRBV7-3 and TRBJ2-2, with 7 positions matching TRBD2. The CDR3 contains 15 residues. The V gene's germline CDR1 is SGHTA and CDR2 FQGTGA. The V segment lost 8 bases and the J segment 1 base; nucleotides outside the gene matches: 7. CDR3 nucleotide sequence: TGTGCCAGCCAGTCTAGCGGCATGAACACCGGGGAGCTGTTTTTT. It specifies CASQSSGMNTGELFF.

There are a few counts of this clonotype. The gene calls are TRBV7-2 and TRBJ1-5; D is possibly TRBD1 (6 bases). The V gene's germline CDR1 is SGHTA and CDR2 FQGNSA. This CDR3 has 16 residues. With 1 base removed from V and 0 bases from J, the gap between germline ends came to 10 bases. CDR3 coding DNA: TGTGCCAGCAGCTTAGAGGGGGGGTATAGCAATCAGCCCCAGCATTTT. As protein: CASSLEGGYSNQPQHF.

This clonotype was seen a handful of times. The chain links TRBV7-6 to TRBJ1-5, with D unresolved. The V gene lost 1 base and the J gene lost 7 bases, with 11 bases spanning the gap. CDR3 length equals 14 residues. Germline V gene lookup returns CDR1 SGHVS and CDR2 FNYEAQ. The CDR3 sequence is CASSLESWGQPQHF. The CDR3 nucleotides read TGTGCCAGCAGCTTAGAATCATGGGGACAGCCCCAGCATTTT.

This clonotype was counted between two and nine times. The genes are TRBV5-1 and TRBJ1-6, with 8 positions matching TRBD1. Per germline, CDR1 SGHRS and CDR2 YFSETQ. The ends lost 4 bases at V and 10 bases at J; junction bases unmatched: 7. The CDR3 loop spans 14 amino acids. The CDR3 here is CASSMDRDRSPLHF. In nucleotides, the CDR3 is TGCGCCAGCAGCATGGACAGGGACCGCTCACCCCTCCACTTT.

The chain couples TRBV2 to TRBJ2-1, with TRBD1 identical over 7 bases. CDR1 is SNHLY and CDR2 is FYNNEI in the germline V gene. After removal of 4 bases from V and 5 bases from J, the junction contained 8 bases not matched to a gene. The CDR3 length is 15 residues. CDR3: CASSAGPGTDNEQFF. DNA for the CDR3: TGTGCCAGCAGTGCAGGGCCGGGGACAGACAATGAGCAGTTCTTC.